A single sample is the source of the 26 T cell receptor beta chains below, sequenced in a study of early T cells in non-severe SARS-CoV-2 infection (dated by TCRdb to the early 2020s). Library method: 5' RACE. TCRdb names NextSeq 500 as the instrument used. The public sequencing data were trimmed at Q25 with fastp and processed into clonotypes with MiXCR by TCRdb, which kept only in-frame beta chains. When rows share a CDR3 protein, they turn into one entry using the most common DNA and genes. Within this sample are more than 50,000 distinct CDR3 sequences, with around an eighth of them counted one time only. Around 5% of the sample comes from the top ten. Sequenced input: whole blood. These receptor sequences come from an adult who was a healthcare worker with PCR-confirmed SARS-CoV-2 infection or an uninfected control (not recorded which).

At least ten counts were recorded for this clonotype. The junction differs from germline at one of its ends, possibly a read error. The chain joins TRBV29-1 to TRBJ1-3; no firm D call. Germline values: CDR1 SQVTM, CDR2 ANQGSEA. CDR3 length equals 13 residues. In nucleotides, the CDR3 is TGCAGCGTTTGGTGGGCCCCTGGAAACACTATATATTTT. Amino acids: CSVWWAPGNTIYF.

The rearrangement joins TRBV3-1 to TRBJ2-1; 10 nucleotides line up with TRBD1. The CDR3 totals 14 residues. The germline CDR1 and CDR2 sequences are LGHDT and YNNKEL (reference sequence). J was trimmed by 7 bases and V by 3 bases; bases with no gene match: 3. CDR3 in DNA: TGTGCCAGCAGCCATTGGACAGGGGGGAATGAGCAGTTCTTC. Encoded protein: CASSHWTGGNEQFF.

The rearrangement uses TRBV3-1 and TRBJ2-3; the D call may be TRBD1 or TRBD2 (6 bases each). Trimming removed 1 base at V and 8 bases at J, with 10 bases between. Germline V gene sequence: CDR1 LGHDT, CDR2 YNNKEL (reference sequence). The CDR3 sequence is 13 residues long. In DNA form, the CDR3 reads TGTGCCAGCAGCCAAGGAAGGGGGGCTACGCAGTATTTT. Translated: CASSQGRGATQYF.

This clonotype has a handful of counts. The V gene is TRBV20-1, the J gene TRBJ2-5; the match to TRBD2 covers 8 bases. CDR1 DFQATT and CDR2 SNEGSKA come from the germline V gene (reference sequence). The CDR3 sequence is 14 residues long. V dropped 5 bases and J dropped 3; count of bases not matched to a gene: 8. The CDR3 protein is CSADSGLAEETQYF. The CDR3 DNA is TGCAGTGCTGACTCTGGACTAGCCGAAGAGACCCAGTACTTC.

J is TRBJ2-1 and V is TRBV12-3 or TRBV12-4, with 11 bases that match TRBD2. CDR3 length: 14 amino acids. Trimming took 8 bases from V and 5 from J; bases not matched to a gene: 5. CDR3 amino acids: CASRLAGGHNEQFF. The CDR3 DNA sequence: TGTGCCAGCCGCCTAGCGGGAGGCCACAATGAGCAGTTCTTC.

This chain joins TRBV11-2 and TRBJ1-1; no clear D. The CDR3 runs 14 residues. In germline, CDR1 is SGHAT, CDR2 FQNNGV. V was trimmed by 1 base and J by 1 base, leaving 7 bases between them. CDR3 nucleotide sequence: TGTGCCAGCAGCTTAGTCAGCTGGAACACTGAAGCTTTCTTT. Its translation: CASSLVSWNTEAFF.

This clonotype was detected only a few times. The J gene is TRBJ2-7, the V gene TRBV7-6; D remains ambiguous. The CDR3 spans 14 residues. Germline CDR1 is SGHVS and CDR2 is FNYEAQ. The germline V and J ends were trimmed by 4 bases and 1 base, with 11 bases remaining between them. The CDR3 sequence: CASSSAGGSYEQYF. The CDR3 nucleotides are TGTGCCAGCAGCTCCGCCGGCGGTTCCTACGAGCAGTACTTC.

The chain joins TRBV5-1 to TRBJ1-1; the match to TRBD1 covers 10 bases. Germline lookup yields CDR1 SGHRS and CDR2 YFSETQ. The V segment lost 1 base and the J segment 5 bases; nucleotides outside the gene matches: 8. The CDR3 is made up of 16 amino acids. The CDR3 here is CASSLMDLDRGTEAFF. The CDR3 DNA follows: TGCGCCAGCAGCTTGATGGATCTGGACAGGGGGACTGAAGCTTTCTTT.

This clonotype appeared a few times. The chain has TRBV18 and TRBJ1-5, with no clear D. There are 13 residues in the CDR3. The germline gives CDR1 KGHSH, CDR2 LQKENI. V lost 5 bases, J lost 4 bases, and 9 bases lay in between. The CDR3 loop is CASSAAVNQPQHF. CDR3 nucleotide sequence: TGTGCCAGCTCAGCCGCAGTGAATCAGCCCCAGCATTTT.

This clonotype was detected many times. The genes are TRBV10-3 and TRBJ2-1, with 7 bases that match TRBD2. V lost 11 bases and J lost 0; bases outside the gene matches: 10. The CDR3 loop spans 15 amino acids. CDR1 and CDR2 from the germline V gene are ENHRY and SYGVKD. The CDR3 spells CAASGGPDSYNEQFF. In nucleotides, the CDR3 is TGTGCCGCTTCGGGAGGCCCCGACTCCTACAATGAGCAGTTCTTC.

This clonotype was seen a handful of times. V gene TRBV6-4 combines with J gene TRBJ2-1; the match to TRBD2 covers 10 bases. Germline V gene data show CDR1 as MRHNA and CDR2 as SNTAGT. This CDR3 region has 16 residues. The J segment lost 5 bases and the V segment lost 6 bases, leaving 10 bases of the junction unmatched. The CDR3, as DNA: TGTGCCAGCAGCCCTAAGCCACTAGCGGGGAACAATGAGCAGTTCTTC. This codes for CASSPKPLAGNNEQFF.

There are many counts of this clonotype. The chain carries TRBV11-3 and TRBJ2-1; TRBD1 agrees at 9 bases. From germline, CDR1 is SGHNT and CDR2 YENEEA. V trimming: 0 bases; J trimming: 6 bases; junction bases outside the gene matches: 3. The CDR3 sequence is 15 residues long. DNA for the CDR3: TGTGCCAGCAGCTTAGATTCGGACAGGGGCAATGAGCAGTTCTTC. It is translated as CASSLDSDRGNEQFF.

This clonotype was observed a handful of times. The V call is TRBV21-1, the J call TRBJ2-7. TRBV21-1 is deemed a pseudogene. The length of the CDR3 is 13 residues. CDR3 in amino acids: CASSKGDSNEQYF. The CDR3 DNA follows: TGTGCCAGCAGCAAAGGGGATTCCAACGAGCAGTACTTC.

The CDR3 bases are TGCAGTGCTAGCCTAACATCCGGGACAGGGGAAACCGCTTTCTTT. Protein sequence: CSASLTSGTGETAFF. The rearrangement links TRBV20-1 to TRBJ1-1; TRBD1 matches at 10 bases. The CDR3 sequence is 15 residues long. CDR1 DFQATT and CDR2 SNEGSKA come from the germline V gene (reference sequence). The V segment lost 3 bases and the J segment 11 bases; nucleotides outside the gene matches: 15.

There are a few counts of this clonotype. V gene TRBV20-1 combines with J gene TRBJ1-5, with unresolved D. Germline V gene lookup returns CDR1 DFQATT and CDR2 SNEGSKA (reference sequence). V lost 5 bases to trimming and J lost 3 bases, with 11 bases between them. The CDR3 is made up of 13 amino acids. CDR3 sequence reads: CSAGGGNNQPQHF. DNA for the CDR3: TGCAGTGCTGGAGGAGGAAACAATCAGCCCCAGCATTTT.

The chain uses TRBV5-4 and TRBJ2-5, with TRBD1 matching 8 bases. The CDR3 is 14 residues long. The V and J ends lost 3 bases and 5 bases, in that order; junction bases with no gene match: 6. Germline V lookup: CDR1 SGHNT, CDR2 YYREEE (reference sequence). Here the CDR3 reads CASSSRGPGETQYF. In DNA form, the CDR3 reads TGTGCCAGCAGCTCCAGGGGGCCGGGGGAGACCCAGTACTTC. The full variable domain, rest sourced from reference TRBV5-4 and TRBJ2-5, is ETGVTQSPTHLIKTRGQQVTLRCSSQSGHNTVSWYQQALGQGPQFIFQYYREEENGRGNFPPRFSGLQFPNYSSELNVNALELDDSALYLCASSSRGPGETQYFGPGTRLLVL.

The chain joins TRBV7-9 to TRBJ1-4; possible D gene TRBD1, 5 bases. V lost 1 base to trimming and J lost 7 bases, with 10 bases between them. The CDR3 sequence is 14 residues long. CDR1 and CDR2 (germline): SEHNR, FQNEAQ (reference sequence). The CDR3 spells CASSLVTEGEKLFF. In DNA form, the CDR3 reads TGTGCCAGCAGCTTAGTGACAGAAGGTGAAAAACTGTTTTTT.

Ten or more counts support this clonotype. V usage is TRBV10-2 and J usage is TRBJ1-1; D gene ambiguous. Germline V gene sequence: CDR1 WSHSY, CDR2 SAAADI. V lost 5 bases and J lost 3, with 19 bases in between. The CDR3 sequence is 16 residues long. CDR3 in amino acids: CASSLEEIGIDTEAFF. CDR3 nucleotides: TGCGCCAGCAGTCTGGAAGAGATAGGGATTGACACTGAAGCTTTCTTT.

In this sample, this clonotype turned up many times. V and J are TRBV30 and TRBJ1-5; 8 bases are a match to TRBD1. This CDR3 spans 14 amino acids. Per the germline V gene, CDR1 is GTSNPN and CDR2 is SVGIG (reference sequence). J gave up 6 bases and V 1 base, and 5 bases lay outside the gene matches. CDR3 protein: CAWSATGGSQPQHF. CDR3 DNA sequence: TGTGCCTGGAGTGCTACAGGGGGATCTCAGCCCCAGCATTTT.

In its sample, this clonotype was seen many times. The rearrangement joins TRBV7-9 to TRBJ2-1, with a possible D match to TRBD1 (6 bases). CDR3 length: 14 amino acids. Germline V gene data show CDR1 as SEHNR and CDR2 as FQNEAQ (reference sequence). Trimming took 5 bases from V and 0 from J, leaving 8 bases between them. In nucleotides, the CDR3 is TGTGCCAGCAGCAGGGGGAGCTCCTACAATGAGCAGTTCTTC. It translates to CASSRGSSYNEQFF. Full variable domain (outside the CDR3, taken from reference TRBV7-9 and TRBJ2-1): DTGVSQNPRHKITKRGQNVTFRCDPISEHNRLYWYRQTLGQGPEFLTYFQNEAQLEKSRLLSDRFSAERPKGSFSTLEIQRTEQGDSAMYLCASSRGSSYNEQFFGPGTRLTVL.

A few counts support this clonotype. This chain links TRBV5-1 with TRBJ2-1; 13 nucleotides match TRBD2. In germline, CDR1 is SGHRS, CDR2 YFSETQ. CDR3 length equals 15 residues. V lost 4 bases to trimming and J lost 7 bases; unmatched junction nucleotides: 5. CDR3 DNA sequence: TGCGCCAGCAGCAGACTAGCGGGAGGTATGAATGAGCAGTTCTTC. The encoded protein is CASSRLAGGMNEQFF.

V and J are TRBV7-8 and TRBJ2-3; D gene uncertain. Germline CDR1 and CDR2: SGHVS and FQNEAQ. Trimming left V 5 bases short and J 1 base short, with 13 bases between. This CDR3 has 15 residues. The DNA for the CDR3 is TGTGCCAGCAGCCGCTCCGCGAGTGGCACAGATACGCAGTATTTT. Amino acid sequence: CASSRSASGTDTQYF.

Many counts were recorded for this clonotype. At one of its ends the junction is not consistent with the germline gene, which may arise from a read error. This chain uses TRBV7-7 with TRBJ2-1; 10 nucleotides align to TRBD2. This CDR3 contains 16 residues. CDR1 and CDR2 from the germline V gene are SSHAT and FNYEAQ (reference sequence). This CDR3 is CASSALAGVTYNEQFF. In DNA, the CDR3 is TGTGCTAGCAGCGCCCTAGCGGGGGTCACATACAATGAGCAGTTCTTC.

This clonotype was counted at least ten times. The chain links TRBV3-1 to TRBJ1-1, with 7 bases that match TRBD1. The CDR3 runs to 15 residues. The junction had 14 bases not matched to a gene; V was cut back by 3 bases and J by 10 bases. Germline loops: CDR1 LGHDT, CDR2 YNNKEL (reference sequence). CDR3 loop: CASSHTTGAGPGAFF. CDR3 nucleotides: TGTGCCAGCAGCCACACAACAGGGGCGGGCCCGGGAGCTTTCTTT.

This clonotype showed up many times. The genes are TRBV4-1 and TRBJ2-2, with unresolved D. V gave up 0 bases and J gave up 4 bases, with 12 bases separating them. Looked up from germline, CDR1 is MGHRA and CDR2 is YSYEKL. This CDR3 contains 16 residues. The CDR3 coding sequence is TGCGCCAGCAGCCAAGAAGCGACCCCCGGCACCGGGGAGCTGTTTTTT. It specifies CASSQEATPGTGELFF.

This clonotype was recorded at least ten times. The V and J genes are TRBV5-1 and TRBJ2-6; D is unclear. The ends were cut back, 1 base at V and 0 bases at J, with 5 bases in the middle. In germline, CDR1 is SGHRS, CDR2 YFSETQ. CDR3 length: 15 amino acids. CDR3 sequence reads: CASSLPDSGANVLTF. The CDR3 DNA is TGCGCCAGCAGCTTGCCGGACTCTGGGGCCAACGTCCTGACTTTC.